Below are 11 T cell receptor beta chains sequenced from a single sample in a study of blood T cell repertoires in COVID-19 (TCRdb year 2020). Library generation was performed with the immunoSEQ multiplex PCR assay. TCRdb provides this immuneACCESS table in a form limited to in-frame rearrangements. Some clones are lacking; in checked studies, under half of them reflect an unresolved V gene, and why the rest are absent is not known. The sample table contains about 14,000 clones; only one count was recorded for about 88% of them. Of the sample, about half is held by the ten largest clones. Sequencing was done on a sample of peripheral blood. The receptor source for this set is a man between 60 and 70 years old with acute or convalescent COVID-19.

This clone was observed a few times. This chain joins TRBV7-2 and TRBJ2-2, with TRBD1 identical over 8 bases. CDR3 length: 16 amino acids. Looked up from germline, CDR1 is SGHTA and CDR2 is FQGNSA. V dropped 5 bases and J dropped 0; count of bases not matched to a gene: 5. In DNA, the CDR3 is TGTGCCAGCAGCCCCCAGGGGGCGCCGAACACCGGGGAGCTGTTTTTT. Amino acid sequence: CASSPQGAPNTGELFF.

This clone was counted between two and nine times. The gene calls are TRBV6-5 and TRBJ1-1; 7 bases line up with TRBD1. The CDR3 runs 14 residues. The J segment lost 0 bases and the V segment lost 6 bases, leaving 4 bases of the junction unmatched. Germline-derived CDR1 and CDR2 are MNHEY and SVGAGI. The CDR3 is CASRKQGMNTEAFF. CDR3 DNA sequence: TGTGCCAGCAGAAAACAGGGGATGAACACTGAAGCTTTCTTT.

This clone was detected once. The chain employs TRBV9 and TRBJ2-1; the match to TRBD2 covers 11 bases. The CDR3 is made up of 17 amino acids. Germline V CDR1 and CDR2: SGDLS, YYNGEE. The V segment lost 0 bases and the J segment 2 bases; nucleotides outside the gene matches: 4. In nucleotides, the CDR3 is TGTGCCAGCAGCGTAGGGACTAGCGGGTTTCCCTACAATGAGCAGTTCTTC. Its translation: CASSVGTSGFPYNEQFF.

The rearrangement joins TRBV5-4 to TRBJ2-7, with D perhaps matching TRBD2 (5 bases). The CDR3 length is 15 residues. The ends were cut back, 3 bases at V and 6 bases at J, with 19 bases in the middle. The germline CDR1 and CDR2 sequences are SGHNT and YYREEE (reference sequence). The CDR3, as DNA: TGTGCCAGCAGCTCCTCCGTCCCACCTAGCCGCGAGCAGTACTTC. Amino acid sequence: CASSSSVPPSREQYF.

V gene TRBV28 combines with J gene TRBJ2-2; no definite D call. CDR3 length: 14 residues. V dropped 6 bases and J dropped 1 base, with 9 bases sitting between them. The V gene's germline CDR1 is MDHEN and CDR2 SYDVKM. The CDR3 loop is CASRMAGNTGELFF. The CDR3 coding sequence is TGTGCCAGCAGAATGGCAGGGAACACCGGGGAGCTGTTTTTT.

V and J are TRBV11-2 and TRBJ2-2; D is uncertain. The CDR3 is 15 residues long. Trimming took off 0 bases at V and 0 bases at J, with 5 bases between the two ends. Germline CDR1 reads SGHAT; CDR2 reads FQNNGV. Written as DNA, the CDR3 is TGTGCCAGCAGCTTAGATCTTTCGAACACCGGGGAGCTGTTTTTT. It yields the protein CASSLDLSNTGELFF.

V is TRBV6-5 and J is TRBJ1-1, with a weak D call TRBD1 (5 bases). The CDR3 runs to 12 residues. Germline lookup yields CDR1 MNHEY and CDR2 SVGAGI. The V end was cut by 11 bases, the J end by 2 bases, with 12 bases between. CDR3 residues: CASRGVNTEAFF. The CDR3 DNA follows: TGTGCCTCCCGGGGGGTTAACACTGAAGCTTTCTTT.

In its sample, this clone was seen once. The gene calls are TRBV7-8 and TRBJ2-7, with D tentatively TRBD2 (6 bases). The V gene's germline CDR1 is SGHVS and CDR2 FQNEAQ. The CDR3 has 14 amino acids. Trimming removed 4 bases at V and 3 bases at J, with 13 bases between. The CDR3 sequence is CASSSGLLLYEQYF. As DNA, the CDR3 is TGTGCCAGCAGCTCGGGACTCCTACTCTACGAGCAGTACTTC.

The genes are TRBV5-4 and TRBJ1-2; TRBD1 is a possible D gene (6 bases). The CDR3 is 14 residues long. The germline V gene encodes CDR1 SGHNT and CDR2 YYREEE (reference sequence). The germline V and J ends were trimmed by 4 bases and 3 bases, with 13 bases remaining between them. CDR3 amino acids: CASSGQRSYYGYTF. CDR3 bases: TGTGCCAGCAGCGGACAGAGAAGCTACTATGGCTACACCTTC.

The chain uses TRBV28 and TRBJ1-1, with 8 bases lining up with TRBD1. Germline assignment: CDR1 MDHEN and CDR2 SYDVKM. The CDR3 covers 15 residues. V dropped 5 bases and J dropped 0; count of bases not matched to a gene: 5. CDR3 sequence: CASSGTGEMNTEAFF. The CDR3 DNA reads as TGTGCCAGCAGTGGGACAGGTGAGATGAACACTGAAGCTTTCTTT.

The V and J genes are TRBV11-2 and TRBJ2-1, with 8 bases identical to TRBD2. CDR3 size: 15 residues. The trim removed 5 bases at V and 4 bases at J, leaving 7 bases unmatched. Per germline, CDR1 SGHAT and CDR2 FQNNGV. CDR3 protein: CASSRTSGPYNEQFF. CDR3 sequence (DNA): TGTGCCAGCAGCCGAACTAGCGGCCCTTACAATGAGCAGTTCTTC.